The rows below give T cell receptor beta chains drawn from one sample of a study of identical twins. TCRdb reprocessed the 5' RACE reads with MiXCR, giving one entry per CDR3 protein. The table records about 240,000 distinct CDR3 sequences, about 11% of them present only once. Source material: memory T cells sorted from blood. All receptors derive from a man in his forties or fifties in good health. The CDR3 runs from the conserved cysteine through the conserved F or W. The order of the fields is J gene, D gene, clone size, V gene, CDR3 protein, CDR3 DNA. The D gene is left open where the match is weak. Expanded clones get a size class; other rows say once, few or many, or leave the size out.

TRBJ1-6 . . TRBV6-1 CASRIRDTNSPLHF TGTGCCAGCAGAATCCGGGACACGAATTCACCCCTCCACTTT
TRBJ1-5 TRBD1 many TRBV6-2/TRBV6-3 CASSSGQGVGQPQHF TGTGCCAGCAGTTCGGGACAGGGGGTTGGACAGCCCCAGCATTTT
TRBJ2-3 . . TRBV11-2 CASSLAAVRDTQYF TGTGCCAGCAGCTTAGCGGCTGTCCGAGATACGCAGTATTTT
TRBJ2-1 TRBD2 many TRBV5-8 CASSLAGGIYNEQFF TGTGCCAGCAGCTTAGCGGGGGGGATATACAATGAGCAGTTCTTC
TRBJ2-6 . few TRBV20-1 CSARSGSGANVLTF TGCAGTGCTAGGTCCGGGTCTGGGGCCAACGTCCTGACTTTC
TRBJ2-4 TRBD2 many TRBV3-1 CASSQVTSGGGLAKNIQYF TGTGCCAGCAGCCAAGTGACTAGCGGGGGTGGACTAGCCAAAAACATTCAGTACTTC
TRBJ1-3 . . TRBV7-9 CASSLPTVGTIYF TGTGCCAGCAGCCTCCCCACGGTGGGAACCATATATTTT
TRBJ2-5 TRBD2 . TRBV11-3 CASSLGAGEQETQYF TGTGCCAGCAGCTTAGGAGCGGGGGAGCAAGAGACCCAGTACTTC
TRBJ1-2 . . TRBV4-2 CASSQDGLAANYGYTF TGTGCCAGCAGCCAAGATGGGCTGGCGGCGAACTATGGCTACACCTTC
TRBJ1-6 . few TRBV20-1 CSVSKFYGQYNSPLHF TGCAGTGTTAGCAAATTTTACGGACAGTATAATTCACCCCTCCACTTT
TRBJ2-7 . many TRBV6-5 CASSFDQSYEQYF TGTGCCAGCAGTTTTGACCAGTCCTACGAGCAGTACTTC
TRBJ1-1 . many TRBV5-1 CASSSDTGETEAFF TGCGCCAGCAGCTCCGACACGGGCGAGACTGAAGCTTTCTTT
TRBJ2-7 . many TRBV5-1 CASGLGHSYEQYF TGCGCCAGCGGATTGGGACATTCCTACGAGCAGTACTTC
TRBJ1-5 TRBD1 few TRBV10-3 CAISWGQGYDQPQHF TGTGCCATCAGCTGGGGACAGGGTTACGATCAGCCCCAGCATTTT
TRBJ2-6 TRBD1 . TRBV20-1 CSARDRGSSGANVLTF TGCAGTGCGAGGGACAGGGGGTCCTCTGGGGCCAACGTCCTGACTTTC
TRBJ2-7 TRBD1 few TRBV12-3/TRBV12-4 CASSLGQGGGTGRSYEQYF TGTGCCAGCAGTTTAGGTCAGGGAGGTGGGACAGGGCGTTCCTACGAGCAGTACTTC
TRBJ2-7 TRBD2 many TRBV28 CASSATSGRFPYEQYF TGTGCCAGCAGCGCAACTAGCGGGAGATTCCCCTACGAGCAGTACTTC
TRBJ1-6 . . TRBV4-3 CASSQEPLAGENSPLHF TGCGCCAGCAGCCAAGAGCCCTTAGCAGGGGAGAATTCACCCCTCCACTTT
TRBJ1-6 TRBD1 many TRBV6-2/TRBV6-3 CASSYGQGNDSPLHF TGTGCCAGCAGTTACGGACAGGGAAACGATTCACCCCTCCACTTT
TRBJ2-7 TRBD1 . TRBV5-1 CASREQGQGYEQYF TGCGCCAGCAGAGAACAGGGGCAGGGGTACGAGCAGTACTTC
TRBJ1-5 . many TRBV28 CASSLSIGLGSGNQPQHF TGTGCCAGCAGTTTATCTATCGGGTTAGGGTCGGGCAATCAGCCCCAGCATTTT
TRBJ1-1 TRBD1 few TRBV19 CASRGQGARTEAFF TGTGCCAGTAGAGGACAGGGGGCGCGCACTGAAGCTTTCTTT